The T cell receptor (beta chain) described here comes from a study of T-cell reconstitution after alpha-beta-depleted transplantation in children. Unique molecular identifiers tagged the TCRbeta library. TCRdb passed the PCR reads through MiXCR, listing each CDR3 protein once. The table lists about 610,000 distinct CDR3 sequences, roughly a tenth of them singletons, with roughly 3.9% in the top ten. The V end lost 0 bases, the J end lost 7 bases, and 10 bases lay between the germline ends. In germline, CDR1 is MGHRA, CDR2 YSYEKL. The CDR3 has 14 amino acids. This clonotype has at least ten counts. This sequence was found in a human donor who donated a stem cell graft to a child with acute myeloid leukemia. J is TRBJ1-5 and V is TRBV4-1; tentative D call: TRBD1 (6 bases). Sequences were derived from PBMCs from the stem cell graft donor, sampled from the stem cell graft. The DNA of the CDR3 is TGCGCCAGCAGCCAAGACCCCAGGGGACAGCCCCAGCATTTT. Translated, it gives CASSQDPRGQPQHF.